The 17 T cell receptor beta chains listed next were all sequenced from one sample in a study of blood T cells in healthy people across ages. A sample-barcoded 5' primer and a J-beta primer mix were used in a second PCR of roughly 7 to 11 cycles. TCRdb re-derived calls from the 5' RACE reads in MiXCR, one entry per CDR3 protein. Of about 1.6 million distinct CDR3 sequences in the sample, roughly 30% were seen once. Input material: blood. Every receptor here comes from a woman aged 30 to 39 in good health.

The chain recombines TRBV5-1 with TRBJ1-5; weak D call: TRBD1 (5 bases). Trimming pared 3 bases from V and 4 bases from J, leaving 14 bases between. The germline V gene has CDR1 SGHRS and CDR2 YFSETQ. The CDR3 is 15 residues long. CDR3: CASSWDGAPNQPQHF. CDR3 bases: TGCGCCAGCAGCTGGGATGGGGCACCAAATCAGCCCCAGCATTTT.

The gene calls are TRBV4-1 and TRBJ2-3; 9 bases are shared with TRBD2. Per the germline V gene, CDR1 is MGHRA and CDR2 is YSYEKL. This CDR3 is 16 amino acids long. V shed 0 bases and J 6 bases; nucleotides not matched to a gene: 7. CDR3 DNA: TGCGCCAGCAGCCAAGAATTTGCGGGAGGGGGTGATACGCAGTATTTT. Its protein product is CASSQEFAGGGDTQYF.

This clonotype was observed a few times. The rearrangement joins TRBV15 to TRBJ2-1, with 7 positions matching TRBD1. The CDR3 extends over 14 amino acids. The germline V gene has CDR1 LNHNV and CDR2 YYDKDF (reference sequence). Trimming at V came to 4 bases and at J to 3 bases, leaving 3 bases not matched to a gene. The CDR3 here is CATSKTGIYNEQFF. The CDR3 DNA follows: TGTGCCACCAGCAAGACAGGGATCTACAATGAGCAGTTCTTC.

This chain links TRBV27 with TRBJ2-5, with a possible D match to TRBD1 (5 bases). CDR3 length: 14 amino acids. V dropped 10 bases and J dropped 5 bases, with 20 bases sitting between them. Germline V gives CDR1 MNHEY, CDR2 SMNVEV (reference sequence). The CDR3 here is CATRFLGATETQYF. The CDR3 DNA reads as TGTGCCACCAGGTTTCTAGGGGCCACGGAGACCCAGTACTTC.

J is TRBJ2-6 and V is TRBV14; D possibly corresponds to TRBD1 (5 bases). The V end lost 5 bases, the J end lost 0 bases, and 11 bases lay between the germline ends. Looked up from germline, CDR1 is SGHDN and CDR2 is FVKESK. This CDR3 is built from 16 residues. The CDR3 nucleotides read TGTGCCAGCAGCGACAGCCCTGACTCTGGGGCCAACGTCCTGACTTTC. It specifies CASSDSPDSGANVLTF.

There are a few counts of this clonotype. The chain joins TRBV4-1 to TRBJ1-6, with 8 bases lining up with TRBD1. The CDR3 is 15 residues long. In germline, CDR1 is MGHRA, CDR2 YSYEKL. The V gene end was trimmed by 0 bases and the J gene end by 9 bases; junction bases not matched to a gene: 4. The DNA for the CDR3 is TGCGCCAGCAGCCAAGAAGGACAGGGCCGTTCACCCCTCCACTTT. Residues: CASSQEGQGRSPLHF.

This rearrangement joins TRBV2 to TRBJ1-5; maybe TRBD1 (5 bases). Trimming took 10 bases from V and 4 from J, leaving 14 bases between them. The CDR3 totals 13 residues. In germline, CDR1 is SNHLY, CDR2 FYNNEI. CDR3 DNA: TGTGCCAACTCGGGACTCGGGAATCAGCCCCAGCATTTT. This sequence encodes CANSGLGNQPQHF.

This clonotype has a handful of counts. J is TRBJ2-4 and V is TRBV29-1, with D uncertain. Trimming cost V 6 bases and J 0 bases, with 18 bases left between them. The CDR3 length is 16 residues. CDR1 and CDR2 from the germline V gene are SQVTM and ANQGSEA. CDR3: CSVMDQVLTAKNIQYF. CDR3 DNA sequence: TGCAGCGTCATGGACCAGGTATTAACAGCCAAAAACATTCAGTACTTC.

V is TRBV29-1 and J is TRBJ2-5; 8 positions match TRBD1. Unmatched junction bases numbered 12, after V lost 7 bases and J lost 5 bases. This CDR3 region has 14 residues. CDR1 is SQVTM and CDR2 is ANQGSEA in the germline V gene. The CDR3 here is CSGGQAGVRETQYF. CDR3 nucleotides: TGCAGCGGGGGACAGGCGGGTGTTCGGGAGACCCAGTACTTC.

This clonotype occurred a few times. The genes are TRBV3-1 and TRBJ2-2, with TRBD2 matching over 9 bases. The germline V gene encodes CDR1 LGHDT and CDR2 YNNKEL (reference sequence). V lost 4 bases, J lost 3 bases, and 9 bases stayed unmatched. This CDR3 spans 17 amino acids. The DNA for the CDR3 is TGTGCCAGCAGCCCGTATTATAGCGGGGGAGACACCGGGGAGCTGTTTTTT. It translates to CASSPYYSGGDTGELFF.

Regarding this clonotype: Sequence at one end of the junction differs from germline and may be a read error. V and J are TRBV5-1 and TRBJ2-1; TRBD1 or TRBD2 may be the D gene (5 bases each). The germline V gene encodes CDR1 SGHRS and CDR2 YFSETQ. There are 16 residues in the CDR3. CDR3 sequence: CASSLSGDGSYNGQFF. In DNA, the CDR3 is TGCGCCAGCAGCTTGTCCGGGGACGGCTCCTACAATGGGCAGTTCTTC.

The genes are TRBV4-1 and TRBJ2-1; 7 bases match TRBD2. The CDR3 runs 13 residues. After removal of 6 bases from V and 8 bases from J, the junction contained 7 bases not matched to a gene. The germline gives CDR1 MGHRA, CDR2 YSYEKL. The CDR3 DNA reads TGCGCCAGCAGTCCAGCGGGGTCGGATGAGCAGTTCTTC. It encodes CASSPAGSDEQFF.

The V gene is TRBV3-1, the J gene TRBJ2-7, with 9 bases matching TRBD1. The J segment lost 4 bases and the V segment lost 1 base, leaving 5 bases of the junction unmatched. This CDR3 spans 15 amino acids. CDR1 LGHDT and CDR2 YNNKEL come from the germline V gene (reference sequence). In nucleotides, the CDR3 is TGTGCCAGCAGCCAAGGGGGACAGGGAAGATACGAGCAGTACTTC. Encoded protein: CASSQGGQGRYEQYF.

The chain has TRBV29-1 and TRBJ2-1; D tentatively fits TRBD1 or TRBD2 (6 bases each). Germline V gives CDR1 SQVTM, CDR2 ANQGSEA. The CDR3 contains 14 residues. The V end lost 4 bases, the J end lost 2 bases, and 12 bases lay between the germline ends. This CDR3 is CSVVDRGPYNEQFF. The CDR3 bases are TGCAGCGTTGTGGACCGGGGGCCCTACAATGAGCAGTTCTTC.

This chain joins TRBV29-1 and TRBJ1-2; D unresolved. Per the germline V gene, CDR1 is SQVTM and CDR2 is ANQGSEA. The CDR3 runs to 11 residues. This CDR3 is CGAHSTRGYTF. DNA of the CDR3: TGCGGCGCGCACTCGACCAGGGGCTACACCTTC.

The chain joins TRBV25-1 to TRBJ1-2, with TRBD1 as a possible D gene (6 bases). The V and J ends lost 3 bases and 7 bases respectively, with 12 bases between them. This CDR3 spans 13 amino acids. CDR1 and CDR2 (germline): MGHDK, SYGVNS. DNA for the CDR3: TGTGCCAGCAGTGATGCAGGGGTTGCTGGCTACACCTTC. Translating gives CASSDAGVAGYTF.

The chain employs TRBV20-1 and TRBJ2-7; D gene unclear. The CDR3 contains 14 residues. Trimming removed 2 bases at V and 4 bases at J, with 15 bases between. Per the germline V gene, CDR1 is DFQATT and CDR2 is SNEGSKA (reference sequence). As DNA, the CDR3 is TGCAGTGCTAGAATAGGAAGGTTCCCTTACGAGCAGTACTTC. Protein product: CSARIGRFPYEQYF.